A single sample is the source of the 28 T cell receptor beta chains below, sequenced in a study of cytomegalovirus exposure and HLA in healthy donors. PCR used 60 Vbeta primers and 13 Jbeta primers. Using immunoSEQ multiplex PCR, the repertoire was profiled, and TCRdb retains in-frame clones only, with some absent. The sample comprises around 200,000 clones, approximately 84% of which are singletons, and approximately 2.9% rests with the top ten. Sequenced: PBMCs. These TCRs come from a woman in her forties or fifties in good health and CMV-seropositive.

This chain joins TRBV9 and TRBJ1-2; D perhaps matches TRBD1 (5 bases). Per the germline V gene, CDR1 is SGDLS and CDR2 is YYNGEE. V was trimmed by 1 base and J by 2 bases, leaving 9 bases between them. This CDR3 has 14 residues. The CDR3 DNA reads TGTGCCAGCAGCGTAATAGACAGAAACTATGGCTACACCTTC. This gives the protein CASSVIDRNYGYTF.

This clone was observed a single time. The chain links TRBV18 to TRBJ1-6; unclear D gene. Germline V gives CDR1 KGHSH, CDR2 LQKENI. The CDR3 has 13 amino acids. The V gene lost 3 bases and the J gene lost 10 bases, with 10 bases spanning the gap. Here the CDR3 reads CASSPDQESPLHF. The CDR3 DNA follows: TGTGCCAGCTCACCTGATCAGGAATCACCCCTCCACTTT.

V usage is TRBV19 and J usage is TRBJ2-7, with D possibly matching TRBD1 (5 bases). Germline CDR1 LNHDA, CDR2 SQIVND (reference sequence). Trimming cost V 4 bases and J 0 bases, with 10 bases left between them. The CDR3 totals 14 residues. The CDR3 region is CASSSQGFSYEQYF. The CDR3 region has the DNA TGTGCCAGTAGTAGCCAGGGTTTCTCCTACGAGCAGTACTTC. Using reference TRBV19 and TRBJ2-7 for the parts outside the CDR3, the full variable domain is DGGITQSPKYLFRKEGQNVTLSCEQNLNHDAMYWYRQDPGQGLRLIYYSQIVNDFQKGDIAEGYSVSREKKESFPLTVTSAQKNPTAFYLCASSSQGFSYEQYFGPGTRLTVT.

CDR3 sequence reads: CASSLTRGGNYNEQFF. The CDR3 bases are TGTGCCAGCAGCCTGACCCGGGGGGGGAATTACAATGAGCAGTTCTTC. The V call is TRBV5-4, the J call TRBJ2-1, with TRBD2 matching 8 bases. Trimming at V came to 4 bases and at J to 4 bases, leaving 10 bases not matched to a gene. Germline-derived CDR1 and CDR2 are SGHNT and YYREEE (reference sequence). This CDR3 is built from 16 residues.

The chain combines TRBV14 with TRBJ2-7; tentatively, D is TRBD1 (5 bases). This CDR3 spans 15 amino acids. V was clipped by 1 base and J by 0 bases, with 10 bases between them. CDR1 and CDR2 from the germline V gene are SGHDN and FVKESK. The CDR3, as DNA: TGTGCCAGCAGCCAAGTCACAGGTATCTCCTACGAGCAGTACTTC. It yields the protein CASSQVTGISYEQYF.

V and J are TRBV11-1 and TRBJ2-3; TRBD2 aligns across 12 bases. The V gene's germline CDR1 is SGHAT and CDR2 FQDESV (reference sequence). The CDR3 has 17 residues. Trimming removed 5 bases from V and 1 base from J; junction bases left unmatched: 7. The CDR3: CASSPTRLAGGTDTQYF. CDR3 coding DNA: TGTGCCAGCAGCCCAACTCGACTAGCGGGGGGCACAGATACGCAGTATTTT.

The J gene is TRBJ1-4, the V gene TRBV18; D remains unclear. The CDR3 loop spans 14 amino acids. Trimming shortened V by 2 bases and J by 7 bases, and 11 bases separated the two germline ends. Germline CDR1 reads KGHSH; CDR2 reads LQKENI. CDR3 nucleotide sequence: TGTGCCAGCTCACCATTGGTAGGGAGTGAAAAACTGTTTTTT. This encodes CASSPLVGSEKLFF.

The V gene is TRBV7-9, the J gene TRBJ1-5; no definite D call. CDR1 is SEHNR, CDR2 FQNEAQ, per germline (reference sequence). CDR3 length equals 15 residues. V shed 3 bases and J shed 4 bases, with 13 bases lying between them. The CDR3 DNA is TGTGCCAGCAGCTTGGGGTCCGGGGATAATCAGCCCCAGCATTTT. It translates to CASSLGSGDNQPQHF.

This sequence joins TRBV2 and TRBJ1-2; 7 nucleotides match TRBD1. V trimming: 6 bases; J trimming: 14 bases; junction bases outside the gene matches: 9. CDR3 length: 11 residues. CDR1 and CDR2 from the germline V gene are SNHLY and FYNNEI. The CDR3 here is CASSSLGQATF. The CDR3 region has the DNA TGTGCCAGCAGCTCCCTCGGACAGGCTACCTTC.

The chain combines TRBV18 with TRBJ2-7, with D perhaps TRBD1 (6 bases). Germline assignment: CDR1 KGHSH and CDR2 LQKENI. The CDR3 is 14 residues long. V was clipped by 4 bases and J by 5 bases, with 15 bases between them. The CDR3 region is CASSQLDRSDEQYF. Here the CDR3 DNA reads TGTGCCAGCTCACAGCTTGACAGGTCTGACGAGCAGTACTTC.

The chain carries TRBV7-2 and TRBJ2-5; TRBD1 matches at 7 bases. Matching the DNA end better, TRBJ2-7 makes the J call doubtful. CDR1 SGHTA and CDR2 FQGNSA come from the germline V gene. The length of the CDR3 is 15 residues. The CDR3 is CASSPGQSSSYEQYF. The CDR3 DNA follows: TGTGCCAGCAGTCCGGGACAGTCGTCCTCCTACGAGCAGTACTTC.

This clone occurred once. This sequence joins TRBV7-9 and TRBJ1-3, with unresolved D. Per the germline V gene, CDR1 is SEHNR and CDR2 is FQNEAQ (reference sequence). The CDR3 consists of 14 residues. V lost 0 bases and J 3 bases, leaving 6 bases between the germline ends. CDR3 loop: CASSLAGSGNTIYF. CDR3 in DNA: TGTGCCAGCAGCTTAGCGGGGAGTGGAAACACCATATATTTT.

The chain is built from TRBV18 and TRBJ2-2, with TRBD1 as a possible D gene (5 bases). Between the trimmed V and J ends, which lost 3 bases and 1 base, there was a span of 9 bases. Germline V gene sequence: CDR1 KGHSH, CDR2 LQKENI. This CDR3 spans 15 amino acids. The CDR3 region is CASSPRQLNTGELFF. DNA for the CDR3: TGTGCCAGCTCACCCAGACAGCTGAACACCGGGGAGCTGTTTTTT.

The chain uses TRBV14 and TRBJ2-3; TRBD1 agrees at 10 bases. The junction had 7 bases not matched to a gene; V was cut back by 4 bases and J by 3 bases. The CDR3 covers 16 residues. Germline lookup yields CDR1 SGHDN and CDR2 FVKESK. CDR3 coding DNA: TGTGCCAGCAGCCGAGGGACAGGGGTGAATACAGATACGCAGTATTTT. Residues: CASSRGTGVNTDTQYF.

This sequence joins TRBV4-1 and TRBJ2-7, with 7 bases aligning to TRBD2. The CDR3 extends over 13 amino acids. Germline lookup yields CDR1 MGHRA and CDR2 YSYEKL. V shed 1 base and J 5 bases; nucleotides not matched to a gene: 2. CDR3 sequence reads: CASSQVGGDEQYF. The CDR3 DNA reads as TGCGCCAGCAGCCAAGTGGGAGGGGACGAGCAGTACTTC.

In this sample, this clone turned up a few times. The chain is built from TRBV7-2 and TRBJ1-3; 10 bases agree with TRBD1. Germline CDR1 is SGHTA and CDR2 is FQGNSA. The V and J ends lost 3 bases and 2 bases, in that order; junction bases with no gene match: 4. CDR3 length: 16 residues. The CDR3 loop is CASSFRQGAPGNTIYF. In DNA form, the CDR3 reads TGTGCCAGCAGCTTCAGACAGGGGGCGCCTGGAAACACCATATATTTT. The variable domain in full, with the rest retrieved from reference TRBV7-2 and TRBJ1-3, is GAGVSQSPSNKVTEKGKDVELRCDPISGHTALYWYRQSLGQGLEFLIYFQGNSAPDKSGLPSDRFSAERTGGSVSTLTIQRTQQEDSAVYLCASSFRQGAPGNTIYFGEGSWLTVV.

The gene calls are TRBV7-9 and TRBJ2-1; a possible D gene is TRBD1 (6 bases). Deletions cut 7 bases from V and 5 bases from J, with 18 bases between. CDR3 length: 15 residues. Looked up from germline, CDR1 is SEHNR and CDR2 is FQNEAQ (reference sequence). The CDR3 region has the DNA TGTGCCAGCACCACTCCGGGGACATCTAACAATGAGCAGTTCTTC. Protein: CASTTPGTSNNEQFF.

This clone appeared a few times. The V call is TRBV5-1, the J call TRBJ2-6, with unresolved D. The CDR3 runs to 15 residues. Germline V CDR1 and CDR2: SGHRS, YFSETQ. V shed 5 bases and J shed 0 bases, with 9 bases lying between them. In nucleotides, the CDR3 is TGCGCCAGCAGGGGTCAGGTCTCTGGGGCCAACGTCCTGACTTTC. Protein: CASRGQVSGANVLTF.

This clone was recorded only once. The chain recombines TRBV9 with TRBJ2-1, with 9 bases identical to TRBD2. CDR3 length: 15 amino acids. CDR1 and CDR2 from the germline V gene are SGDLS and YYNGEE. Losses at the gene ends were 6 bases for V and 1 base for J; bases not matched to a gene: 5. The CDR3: CASTRGGPSYNEQFF. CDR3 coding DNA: TGTGCCAGCACGCGGGGGGGCCCGTCCTACAATGAGCAGTTCTTC.

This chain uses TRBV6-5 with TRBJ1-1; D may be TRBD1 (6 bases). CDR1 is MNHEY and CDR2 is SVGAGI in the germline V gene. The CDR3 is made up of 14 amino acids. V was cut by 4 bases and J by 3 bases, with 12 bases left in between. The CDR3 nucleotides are TGTGCCAGCAGTTTCCAGGGGTGGGACACTGAAGCTTTCTTT. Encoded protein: CASSFQGWDTEAFF.

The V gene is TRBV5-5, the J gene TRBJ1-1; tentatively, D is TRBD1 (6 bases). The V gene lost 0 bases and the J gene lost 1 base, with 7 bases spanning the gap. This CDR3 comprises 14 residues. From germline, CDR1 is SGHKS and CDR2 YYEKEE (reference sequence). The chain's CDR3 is CASSLVGANTEAFF. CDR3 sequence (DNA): TGTGCCAGCAGCTTGGTGGGGGCGAACACTGAAGCTTTCTTT. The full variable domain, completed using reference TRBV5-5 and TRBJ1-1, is DAGVTQSPTHLIKTRGQQVTLRCSPISGHKSVSWYQQVLGQGPQFIFQYYEKEERGRGNFPDRFSARQFPNYSSELNVNALLLGDSALYLCASSLVGANTEAFFGQGTRLTVV.

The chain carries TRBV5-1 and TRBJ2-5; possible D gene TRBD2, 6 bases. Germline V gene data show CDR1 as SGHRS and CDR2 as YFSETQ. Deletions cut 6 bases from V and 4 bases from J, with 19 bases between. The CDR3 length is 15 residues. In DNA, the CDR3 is TGCGCCAGCACACTCGCGGTCGGGGGTCGAGAGACCCAGTACTTC. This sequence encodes CASTLAVGGRETQYF. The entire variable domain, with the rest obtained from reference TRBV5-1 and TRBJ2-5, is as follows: KAGVTQTPRYLIKTRGQQVTLSCSPISGHRSVSWYQQTPGQGLQFLFEYFSETQRNKGNFPGRFSGRQFSNSRSEMNVSTLELGDSALYLCASTLAVGGRETQYFGPGTRLLVL.

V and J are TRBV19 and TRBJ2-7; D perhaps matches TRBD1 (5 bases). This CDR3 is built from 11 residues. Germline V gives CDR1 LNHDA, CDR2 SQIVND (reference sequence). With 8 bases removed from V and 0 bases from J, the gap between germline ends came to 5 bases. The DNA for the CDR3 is TGTGCCAGTCAGGGCTCCTACGAGCAGTACTTC. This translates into CASQGSYEQYF.

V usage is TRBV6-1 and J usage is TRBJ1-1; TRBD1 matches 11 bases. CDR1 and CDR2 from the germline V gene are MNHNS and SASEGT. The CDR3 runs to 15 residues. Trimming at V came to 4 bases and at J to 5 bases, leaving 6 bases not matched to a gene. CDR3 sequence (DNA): TGTGCCAGCAGTGGGACAGGGGGCGAGGGAACTGAAGCTTTCTTT. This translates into CASSGTGGEGTEAFF.

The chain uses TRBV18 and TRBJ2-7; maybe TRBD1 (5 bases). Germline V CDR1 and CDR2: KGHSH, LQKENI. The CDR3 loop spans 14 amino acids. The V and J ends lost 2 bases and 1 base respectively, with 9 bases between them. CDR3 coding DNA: TGTGCCAGCTCACCAGGGGCCGCATCCTACGAGCAGTACTTC. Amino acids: CASSPGAASYEQYF.

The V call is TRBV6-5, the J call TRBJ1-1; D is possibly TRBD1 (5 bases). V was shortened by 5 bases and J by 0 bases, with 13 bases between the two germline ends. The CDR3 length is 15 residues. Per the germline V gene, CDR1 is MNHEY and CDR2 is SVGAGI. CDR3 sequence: CASSPRQTMNTEAFF. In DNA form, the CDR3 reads TGTGCCAGCAGTCCCAGACAGACCATGAACACTGAAGCTTTCTTT.

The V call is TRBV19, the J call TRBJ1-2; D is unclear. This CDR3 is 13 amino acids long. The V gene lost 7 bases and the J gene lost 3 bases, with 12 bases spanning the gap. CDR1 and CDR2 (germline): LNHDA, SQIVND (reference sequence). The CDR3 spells CASKPGFDYGYTF. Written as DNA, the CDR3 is TGTGCCAGTAAGCCAGGATTTGACTATGGCTACACCTTC.

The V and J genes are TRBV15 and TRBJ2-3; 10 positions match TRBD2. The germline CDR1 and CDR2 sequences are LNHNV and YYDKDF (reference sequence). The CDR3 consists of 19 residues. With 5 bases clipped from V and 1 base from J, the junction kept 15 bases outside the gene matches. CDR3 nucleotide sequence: TGTGCCACCAGCGAGGGGCTAGCGGGGGCCCGACGGGGCACAGATACGCAGTATTTT. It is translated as CATSEGLAGARRGTDTQYF. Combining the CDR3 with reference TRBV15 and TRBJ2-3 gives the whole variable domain DAMVIQNPRYQVTQFGKPVTLSCSQTLNHNVMYWYQQKSSQAPKLLFHYYDKDFNNEADTPDNFQSRRPNTSFCFLDIRSPGLGDTAMYLCATSEGLAGARRGTDTQYFGPGTRLTVL.